These T cell receptor beta chains were read from a single sample in a study of blood T cell repertoires in COVID-19. Data came from immunoSEQ multiplex PCR; TCRdb stores just in-frame clones and leaves some out. The table shows some 100,000 clones, with around 90% occurring only once. Sequencing input: peripheral blood. The receptor source for this set is a man aged 45-65 years with COVID-19, enrolled during active disease. Both conserved end residues are part of each CDR3. A D gene is named only where the DNA matches it firmly. A clone size is listed for some rows: how often the clone was seen (once, few, many), or a class if it is expanded.

j_gene	d_gene	abundance	v_gene	CDR3aa	CDR3nt
TRBJ1-1	TRBD1	few	TRBV4-1	CASSQGYRGRTEAFF	TGCGCCAGCAGCCAAGGCTACAGGGGGCGAACTGAAGCTTTCTTT
TRBJ2-2	TRBD1	NA	TRBV9	CASSVGQGLSTGELFF	TGTGCCAGCAGCGTAGGACAGGGTTTAAGCACCGGGGAGCTGTTTTTT
TRBJ1-1	NA	NA	TRBV7-3	CASSLKAGNTEAFF	TGTGCCAGCAGCTTAAAGGCGGGAAACACTGAAGCTTTCTTT
TRBJ2-1	TRBD1	NA	TRBV29-1	CSVTTGAYNEQFF	TGCAGCGTAACAACAGGGGCATACAATGAGCAGTTCTTC
TRBJ2-5	TRBD2	NA	TRBV5-1	CASSLEPAGGTYQETQYF	TGCGCCAGCAGCTTGGAACCAGCGGGGGGGACGTACCAAGAGACCCAGTACTTC
TRBJ2-7	TRBD1	NA	TRBV7-3	CASSFGQGASYEQYF	TGTGCCAGCAGCTTTGGACAGGGGGCCTCCTACGAGCAGTACTTC
TRBJ1-5	TRBD1	NA	TRBV29-1	CSVEGQGARVYSNQPQHF	TGCAGCGTTGAAGGACAGGGGGCGAGGGTCTATAGCAATCAGCCCCAGCATTTT
TRBJ2-1	TRBD2	NA	TRBV4-2	CASSQRSPSSGGYNEQFF	TGTGCCAGCAGCCAACGGTCTCCCTCTAGCGGGGGGTACAATGAGCAGTTCTTC
TRBJ1-3	NA	NA	TRBV6-6	CASSPPGVRDSGNTIYF	TGTGCCAGCAGTCCTCCAGGGGTGAGGGACTCTGGAAACACCATATATTTT
TRBJ1-2	NA	NA	TRBV4-2	CASSPWDLSVAGWQSDYGYTF	TGTGCCAGCAGCCCTTGGGACTTAAGTGTTGCCGGTTGGCAGTCAGACTATGGCTACACCTTC
TRBJ2-7	NA	NA	TRBV5-1	CASSVTGFSYEQYF	TGCGCCAGCAGCGTCACAGGGTTCTCCTACGAGCAGTACTTC
TRBJ1-6	TRBD1	NA	TRBV29-1	CAGTAHNSPLHF	TGCGCCGGGACAGCGCATAATTCACCCCTCCACTTT
TRBJ1-1	NA	NA	TRBV7-2	CASSLVNIEAFF	TGTGCCAGCAGCTTAGTTAACATTGAAGCTTTCTTT
TRBJ1-2	TRBD1	few	TRBV7-2	CASSLSQGNYGYTF	TGTGCCAGCAGCTTGTCACAGGGGAACTATGGCTACACCTTC
TRBJ1-5	NA	NA	TRBV7-9	CASSNPGDQPQHF	TGTGCCAGCAGCAACCCGGGGGATCAGCCCCAGCATTTT
TRBJ2-2	TRBD1	NA	TRBV5-4	CASSLGQGVNTGELFF	TGTGCCAGCAGCTTGGGACAGGGAGTAAACACCGGGGAGCTGTTTTTT
TRBJ1-6	NA	NA	TRBV28	CASSFPRREIPYNSPLHF	TGTGCCAGCAGTTTTCCTCGAAGAGAAATCCCCTATAATTCACCCCTCCACTTT
TRBJ1-2	NA	NA	TRBV2	CASSLSYGYTF	TGTGCCAGCAGTCTAAGTTATGGCTACACCTTC
TRBJ1-2	TRBD1	once	TRBV7-6	CASSQGVGARGYTF	TGTGCCAGCAGCCAGGGGGTGGGGGCGAGGGGCTACACCTTC
TRBJ2-7	NA	NA	TRBV5-4	CASSLSGSSYEQYF	TGTGCCAGCAGCTTGAGTGGTAGCTCCTACGAGCAGTACTTC
TRBJ1-6	NA	NA	TRBV14	CASSQTYLQGSSYNSPLHF	TGTGCCAGCAGCCAAACATACTTACAGGGAAGCTCCTATAATTCACCCCTCCACTTT
TRBJ2-3	TRBD2	NA	TRBV5-1	CASSLASGTTDTQYF	TGCGCCAGCAGCTTGGCTAGCGGGACGACAGATACGCAGTATTTT
TRBJ1-1	NA	NA	TRBV13	CASSLRGIAEAFF	TGTGCCAGCAGCTTACGGGGGATCGCTGAAGCTTTCTTT
TRBJ1-2	TRBD1	NA	TRBV3-1/TRBV3-2	CASSQGVFYGYTF	TGTGCCAGCAGTCAGGGGGTGTTCTATGGCTACACCTTC
TRBJ1-1	NA	few	TRBV19	CASSGGQNTEAFF	TGTGCCAGTAGTGGAGGGCAGAACACTGAAGCTTTCTTT
TRBJ2-4	TRBD1	NA	TRBV24-1	CATSDTQGARNIQYF	TGTGCCACCAGTGATACACAGGGGGCTAGAAACATTCAGTACTTC
TRBJ1-5	NA	NA	TRBV4-1	CASSQDPGSYQPQHF	TGCGCCAGCAGCCAAGACCCAGGATCCTATCAGCCCCAGCATTTT